This T cell receptor (beta chain) appears in the sequencing data of a study of blood T cell repertoires in COVID-19. On the study more broadly: PBMCs, B-cell-depleted T cells, or T cells were the source of the cDNA or gDNA that made up the material.

The assay was immunoSEQ multiplex PCR, and TCRdb's table has in-frame clones only and misses some. Of tens of thousands of clones listed, roughly 90% are singletons. The CDR3 sequence is 16 residues long. Germline V lookup: CDR1 MNHEY, CDR2 SMNVEV (reference sequence). Losses at the gene ends were 3 bases for V and 4 bases for J; bases not matched to a gene: 9. The V gene is TRBV27, the J gene TRBJ2-5; 9 nucleotides align to TRBD1. This TCR derives from a man aged 60 to 75 with acute or convalescent COVID-19. Sequencing was carried out using peripheral blood. The CDR3 is CASSFSGTGSLETQYF. For the CDR3, the DNA is TGTGCCAGCAGTTTCTCTGGGACAGGGTCATTAGAGACCCAGTACTTC.